Below are 30 T cell receptor beta chains sequenced from a single sample in a study of T cells in Graves' hyperthyroidism and ophthalmopathy. Amplified TCR beta CDR3 regions came from RNA transcripts. Carried out on the TCR CDR3, a first-round RT-PCR used the HTBI primer set. TCRdb reprocessed the multiplex PCR reads with MiXCR, giving one entry per CDR3 protein. The data hold about half a million distinct CDR3 sequences, with about 20% observed a single time. Source material: blood. All receptors derive from a man aged 35 to 55 with Graves' ophthalmopathy.

This clonotype was seen many times. The chain employs TRBV7-6 and TRBJ2-7, with 8 bases identical to TRBD2. From germline, CDR1 is SGHVS and CDR2 FNYEAQ. V trimming: 3 bases; J trimming: 2 bases; junction bases outside the gene matches: 6. The CDR3 length is 15 residues. The CDR3 DNA follows: TGTGCCAGCAGCTTGGGTAGCGGGGTGACCTACGAGCAGTACTTC. This encodes CASSLGSGVTYEQYF.

In this sample, this clonotype turned up a few times. The rearrangement uses TRBV19 and TRBJ2-3; the match to TRBD1 covers 8 bases. V lost 10 bases and J lost 4; bases outside the gene matches: 13. The germline V gene has CDR1 LNHDA and CDR2 SQIVND (reference sequence). This CDR3 region has 15 residues. The CDR3 protein is CATSLQGAGSDTQYF. CDR3 in DNA: TGTGCCACTTCGCTCCAGGGGGCAGGGTCAGATACGCAGTATTTT. Full variable domain (missing parts from reference TRBV19 and TRBJ2-3): DGGITQSPKYLFRKEGQNVTLSCEQNLNHDAMYWYRQDPGQGLRLIYYSQIVNDFQKGDIAEGYSVSREKKESFPLTVTSAQKNPTAFYLCATSLQGAGSDTQYFGPGTRLTVL.

This chain joins TRBV5-6 and TRBJ2-1; 9 bases are a match to TRBD2. The CDR3 extends over 14 amino acids. Germline V gives CDR1 SGHDT, CDR2 YYEEEE. V lost 4 bases to trimming and J lost 5 bases; unmatched junction nucleotides: 4. CDR3 coding DNA: TGTGCCAGCAGCCGGGGACTAGCCGACAATGAGCAGTTCTTC. It translates to CASSRGLADNEQFF.

In this sample, this clonotype turned up a few times. The genes are TRBV6-5 and TRBJ1-1, with D hard to call. Germline CDR1 and CDR2: MNHEY and SVGAGI. V lost 0 bases and J 0 bases, leaving 11 bases between the germline ends. The length of the CDR3 is 16 residues. The chain's CDR3 is CASSYSRTEMNTEAFF. The CDR3 DNA is TGTGCCAGCAGTTACTCCCGGACCGAGATGAACACTGAAGCTTTCTTT.

This clonotype was picked up many times. The chain employs TRBV7-6 and TRBJ2-7; 12 nucleotides match TRBD1. The germline CDR1 and CDR2 sequences are SGHVS and FNYEAQ. V shed 1 base, J shed 4 bases, and the junction held 2 bases outside the gene matches. The CDR3 covers 15 residues. The CDR3 bases are TGTGCCAGCAGCTTAGAGGGACAGGGGGCTTACGAGCAGTACTTC. It translates to CASSLEGQGAYEQYF.

This clonotype was detected ten times or more. V and J are TRBV12-3 or TRBV12-4 and TRBJ2-7; 9 bases are a match to TRBD1. V lost 3 bases to trimming and J lost 5 bases; unmatched junction nucleotides: 2. CDR3 length: 13 amino acids. The CDR3, as DNA: TGTGCCAGCAGTTTCAACAGGGGGCACGAGCAGTACTTC. It yields the protein CASSFNRGHEQYF.

This clonotype came up a few times. V is TRBV2 and J is TRBJ1-2, with D uncertain. This CDR3 has 12 amino acids. The V end was cut by 8 bases, the J end by 9 bases, with 16 bases between. The V gene's germline CDR1 is SNHLY and CDR2 FYNNEI. The CDR3 DNA reads TGTGCCAGCGAAGGACCTTCCGGTAGCTACACCTTC. This translates into CASEGPSGSYTF.

This clonotype was seen a few times. J is TRBJ2-3 and V is TRBV12-3 or TRBV12-4, with D tentatively TRBD2 (7 bases). V lost 5 bases and J lost 2, with 17 bases in between. The CDR3 totals 16 residues. The CDR3 reads CASSLGGGLNTDTQYF. Here the CDR3 DNA reads TGTGCCAGCAGTCTTGGGGGGGGGCTGAACACAGATACGCAGTATTTT.

This clonotype has a count of ten or more. V usage is TRBV6-1 and J usage is TRBJ2-5; possibly TRBD1 for D (6 bases). CDR1 and CDR2 (germline): MNHNS, SASEGT. This CDR3 region has 16 residues. V was cut by 1 base and J by 1 base, with 13 bases left in between. The CDR3 DNA reads as TGTGCCAGCAGTGAAGGGACGAGGGGGTTCCAAGAGACCCAGTACTTC. Amino acid sequence: CASSEGTRGFQETQYF.

About this clonotype itself: A much larger clone lies a single base off, so this may be a read error. This chain joins TRBV18 and TRBJ1-5, with D possibly TRBD1 on 5 matching bases. Germline loops: CDR1 KGHSH, CDR2 LQKENI. Deletions cut 3 bases from V and 6 bases from J, with 9 bases between. This CDR3 region has 13 residues. CDR3 residues: CASSPADSQPQHF. CDR3 bases: TGTGCCAGCTCACCTGCAGACAGTCAGCCCCAGCATTTT.

This clonotype was seen a few times. The J gene is TRBJ1-6, the V gene TRBV6-1; TRBD1 aligns across 9 bases. Germline trimming cut 4 bases from V and 9 bases from J; bases unmatched to any gene: 10. Germline values: CDR1 MNHNS, CDR2 SASEGT. This CDR3 is built from 16 residues. Written as DNA, the CDR3 is TGTGCCAGCAGTGGCCTGGACAGGGGTTGGATTTCACCCCTCCACTTT. This gives the protein CASSGLDRGWISPLHF.

This clonotype was seen repeatedly, ten times or more. This chain links TRBV20-1 with TRBJ2-7; D is unclear. The CDR3 loop spans 14 amino acids. Trimming removed 4 bases from V and 3 bases from J, with 16 bases in between. Germline CDR1 is DFQATT and CDR2 is SNEGSKA (reference sequence). CDR3 sequence (DNA): TGCAGTGCTAAGCACACGGCTACCGTCTACGAGCAGTACTTC. Residues: CSAKHTATVYEQYF.

This clonotype was seen repeatedly, ten times or more. This rearrangement joins TRBV7-8 to TRBJ2-1, with TRBD2 matching over 8 bases. Trimming took 5 bases from V and 3 from J; bases not matched to a gene: 18. This CDR3 contains 19 residues. The germline gives CDR1 SGHVS, CDR2 FQNEAQ. Here the CDR3 reads CASSLRGGGVAGIYNEQFF. CDR3 bases: TGTGCCAGCAGCCTACGGGGTGGGGGGGTAGCGGGAATCTACAATGAGCAGTTCTTC.

This chain joins TRBV10-2 and TRBJ2-7, with a weak D call TRBD2 (7 bases). The germline CDR1 and CDR2 sequences are WSHSY and SAAADI. The CDR3 is made up of 15 amino acids. Trimming took off 0 bases at V and 2 bases at J, with 11 bases between the two ends. CDR3 sequence reads: CASSESGGLPYEQYF. CDR3 bases: TGCGCCAGCAGTGAGTCAGGGGGACTACCCTACGAGCAGTACTTC.

In its sample, this clonotype was seen many times. This chain links TRBV12-3 or TRBV12-4 with TRBJ2-7; D unclear. V dropped 3 bases and J dropped 2 bases, with 8 bases sitting between them. This CDR3 spans 13 amino acids. As DNA, the CDR3 is TGTGCCAGCAGTTTCGGCTCCCCCTACGAGCAGTACTTC. Translated: CASSFGSPYEQYF.

The chain is built from TRBV12-3 or TRBV12-4 and TRBJ2-2, with 7 bases that match TRBD2. Trimming cost V 8 bases and J 4 bases; bases outside gene matches: 4. The CDR3 spans 13 residues. This CDR3 reads CASGRGFTGELFF. The CDR3 region has the DNA TGTGCCAGCGGGAGGGGATTCACCGGGGAGCTGTTTTTT.

The chain couples TRBV15 to TRBJ1-4; 8 nucleotides match TRBD1. The CDR3 has 15 residues. V was pared by 0 bases and J by 7 bases, with 4 bases of the junction left unmatched. In germline, CDR1 is LNHNV, CDR2 YYDKDF (reference sequence). CDR3 DNA: TGTGCCACCAGCAGAGATCAGGGGGCGAGTGAAAAACTGTTTTTT. Translated, it gives CATSRDQGASEKLFF. Combining the CDR3 with reference TRBV15 and TRBJ1-4 gives the whole variable domain DAMVIQNPRYQVTQFGKPVTLSCSQTLNHNVMYWYQQKSSQAPKLLFHYYDKDFNNEADTPDNFQSRRPNTSFCFLDIRSPGLGDTAMYLCATSRDQGASEKLFFGSGTQLSVL.

V gene TRBV19 combines with J gene TRBJ1-2, with TRBD1 matching 7 bases. Per the germline V gene, CDR1 is LNHDA and CDR2 is SQIVND (reference sequence). CDR3 size: 15 residues. After removal of 4 bases from V and 4 bases from J, the junction contained 9 bases not matched to a gene. Here the CDR3 DNA reads TGTGCCAGTAGTAGGGACAGCTCGAGGGTCTATGGCTACACCTTC. This encodes CASSRDSSRVYGYTF.

At least ten counts were recorded for this clonotype. V is TRBV20-1 and J is TRBJ2-3; D could derive from TRBD1 or TRBD2 (6 bases each). Germline CDR1 reads DFQATT; CDR2 reads SNEGSKA (reference sequence). Deletions cut 3 bases from V and 2 bases from J, with 27 bases between. CDR3 length equals 19 residues. The CDR3 DNA is TGCAGTGCTAGGTTCCCACTCAACGGGGGCAGCCACTACACAGATACGCAGTATTTT. This translates into CSARFPLNGGSHYTDTQYF.

This clonotype showed up many times. The chain is built from TRBV12-3 or TRBV12-4 and TRBJ2-7; no clear D gene. The CDR3 contains 13 residues. V was cut by 8 bases and J by 3 bases, with 14 bases left in between. DNA for the CDR3: TGTGCCAGCTCGTTACAGAGTCTCTACGAGCAGTACTTC. Encoded protein: CASSLQSLYEQYF.

The J gene is TRBJ2-3, the V gene TRBV10-3, with 8 bases matching TRBD2. The CDR3 extends over 14 amino acids. Germline V CDR1 and CDR2: ENHRY, SYGVKD. V was clipped by 6 bases and J by 4 bases; unmatched bases: 6. CDR3 DNA: TGTGCCATCAGGCCCGGGGGGGCCGCAGATACGCAGTATTTT. Its protein product is CAIRPGGAADTQYF.

The V call is TRBV18, the J call TRBJ2-5, with 7 bases aligning to TRBD2. CDR1 is KGHSH, CDR2 LQKENI, per germline. The CDR3 is 15 residues long. J gave up 1 base and V 4 bases, and 6 bases lay outside the gene matches. DNA of the CDR3: TGTGCCAGCTCACAGCTTCTAGCGGCCCAAGAGACCCAGTACTTC. This encodes CASSQLLAAQETQYF.

This clonotype was found a few times. This CDR3 is CASSLYDTSRESKNIQYF. The CDR3 DNA reads TGCGCCAGCAGCTTGTACGATACCTCTCGGGAGTCCAAAAACATTCAGTACTTC. The V and J genes are TRBV5-1 and TRBJ2-4, with a possible D match to TRBD2 (6 bases). The CDR3 has 18 amino acids. The ends were cut back, 1 base at V and 2 bases at J, with 19 bases in the middle. CDR1 is SGHRS, CDR2 YFSETQ, per germline.

This clonotype was found many times. J is TRBJ2-7 and V is TRBV11-2, with 9 bases aligning to TRBD1. CDR3 length equals 14 residues. Per germline, CDR1 SGHAT and CDR2 FQNNGV. The trim removed 5 bases at V and 3 bases at J, leaving 5 bases unmatched. CDR3 bases: TGTGCCAGCAGCCCTGGGACAGGGAACTACGAGCAGTACTTC. This translates into CASSPGTGNYEQYF.

There are many counts of this clonotype. The V gene is TRBV11-2, the J gene TRBJ2-1; 8 bases are a match to TRBD2. Germline-derived CDR1 and CDR2 are SGHAT and FQNNGV. The ends lost 5 bases at V and 8 bases at J; junction bases unmatched: 11. This CDR3 contains 15 residues. This CDR3 reads CASSLSGVRSYEQFF. Written as DNA, the CDR3 is TGTGCCAGCAGCCTTAGCGGGGTGAGGAGCTATGAGCAGTTCTTC.

This rearrangement joins TRBV6-2 or TRBV6-3 to TRBJ2-7; 8 bases match TRBD2. CDR3 length: 13 amino acids. In germline, CDR1 is MNHEY, CDR2 SVGEGT. V lost 5 bases, J lost 6 bases, and 6 bases stayed unmatched. This chain's CDR3 is CASSLGLATEQYF. The CDR3 region has the DNA TGTGCCAGCAGTCTAGGACTAGCTACCGAGCAGTACTTC.

The sample holds many counts of this clonotype. J is TRBJ2-1 and V is TRBV27; 12 nucleotides align to TRBD2. V shed 0 bases, J shed 1 base, and the junction held 7 bases outside the gene matches. The length of the CDR3 is 19 residues. The germline V gene encodes CDR1 MNHEY and CDR2 SMNVEV (reference sequence). CDR3 loop: CASSLSKTSGRGSYNEQFF. The CDR3 nucleotides are TGTGCCAGCAGTTTATCGAAGACTAGCGGGAGAGGTTCCTACAATGAGCAGTTCTTC.

This clonotype was picked up many times. The CDR3 sequence is CASSPQDRGRQPQHF. In nucleotides, the CDR3 is TGTGCCAGCAGTCCACAGGACAGGGGGAGGCAGCCCCAGCATTTT. The genes are TRBV28 and TRBJ1-5; 10 bases line up with TRBD1. The V and J ends lost 5 bases and 7 bases, in that order; junction bases with no gene match: 8. CDR3 length: 15 residues. Germline values: CDR1 MDHEN, CDR2 SYDVKM. Variable domain in full (rest from reference TRBV28 and TRBJ1-5): DVKVTQSSRYLVKRTGEKVFLECVQDMDHENMFWYRQDPGLGLRLIYFSYDVKMKEKGDIPEGYSVSREKKERFSLILESASTNQTSMYLCASSPQDRGRQPQHFGDGTRLSIL.

This clonotype was counted a few times. V and J are TRBV7-2 and TRBJ1-2; 9 bases are a match to TRBD1. Germline CDR1 reads SGHTA; CDR2 reads FQGNSA. V gave up 7 bases and J gave up 6 bases; unmatched junction bases: 9. This CDR3 spans 14 amino acids. The CDR3 here is CASNRQGDVDGYTF. For the CDR3, the DNA is TGTGCCAGCAATCGACAGGGGGACGTGGATGGCTACACCTTC.

This sequence joins TRBV5-1 and TRBJ1-2, with D hard to call. The CDR3 contains 13 residues. Trimming left V 3 bases short and J 8 bases short, with 14 bases between. The germline CDR1 and CDR2 sequences are SGHRS and YFSETQ. The CDR3 nucleotides are TGCGCCAGCAGCTGGACTGGGGAGTGGGGCTACACCTTC. Protein product: CASSWTGEWGYTF.